This T cell receptor (beta chain) was retrieved from a study of shared clonotypes between healthy human individuals. For the study at large: Each donor's CD8 memory used one plate, CD8 naive two, each CD4 subset three. Study observations and caveats: In contrast to clonotypes shared by all four donors, non-shared clonotypes had lower generation probabilities. Only blood underwent sampling, and tissue repertoires likely differ.

The ends were cut back, 2 bases at V and 2 bases at J, with 7 bases in the middle. Per germline, CDR1 MNHNY and CDR2 SVGAGI (reference sequence). The CDR3 totals 13 residues. At a deep level, the assay was run. Produced via immunoSEQ multiplex PCR; TCRdb's table is partial and in-frame only. The table shows about 2.2 million clones, with roughly 93% occurring only once. CD45RO-negative, CCR7-selected cells formed the naive CD8 fraction, which excluded terminally differentiated effector memory CD45RA+ cells. The sample holds a few counts of this clone. The antigen is undetermined. The sample contains more than one DNA sequence encoding this CDR3.

This receptor was obtained from a man aged 18 to 30 in good health. Some clones in this sample may be carry-over from other donors' samples. The genes are TRBV6-6 and TRBJ2-7; D may correspond to TRBD1 or TRBD2 (6 bases each). The material sequenced was naive CD8+ T cells from PBMCs. CDR3 bases: TGTGCCAGCAGTTACGGGGGGCCCTACGAGCAGTACTTC. This sequence encodes CASSYGGPYEQYF.